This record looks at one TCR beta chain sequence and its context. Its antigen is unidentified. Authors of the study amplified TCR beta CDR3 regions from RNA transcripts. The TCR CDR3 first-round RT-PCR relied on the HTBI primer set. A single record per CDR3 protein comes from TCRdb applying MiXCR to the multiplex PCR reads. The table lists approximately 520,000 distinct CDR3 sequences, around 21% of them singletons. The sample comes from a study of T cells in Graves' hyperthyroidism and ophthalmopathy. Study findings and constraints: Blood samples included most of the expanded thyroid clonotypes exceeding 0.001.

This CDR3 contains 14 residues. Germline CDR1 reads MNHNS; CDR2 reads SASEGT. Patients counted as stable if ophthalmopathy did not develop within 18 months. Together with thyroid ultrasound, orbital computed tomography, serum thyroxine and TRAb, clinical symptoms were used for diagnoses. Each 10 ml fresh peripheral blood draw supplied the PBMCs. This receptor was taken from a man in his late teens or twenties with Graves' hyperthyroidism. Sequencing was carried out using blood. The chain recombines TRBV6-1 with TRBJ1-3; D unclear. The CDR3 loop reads CASISYWVWNTIYF. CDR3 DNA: TGTGCTAGTATCTCCTACTGGGTCTGGAACACCATATATTTT.